The TCR beta chain under discussion was sequenced for a study of CD8+CD57+ T cells in acquired aplastic anemia. Turning to the study itself: Each DNA sample taken from sorted CD4+ and CD8+ cells came to about 3 ug on average. CD4+ cell libraries from healthy donors averaged about 10 million reads. Study-wide results and limits: More than 25 was the count of CD8+ CDR3 sequences that patients shared with controls. Simpson's diversity of CD8+ cells was not significantly different in patients compared with controls.

The ends were cut back, 2 bases at V and 14 bases at J, with 17 bases in the middle. From germline, CDR1 is MNHNS and CDR2 SASEGT. The CDR3 covers 13 residues. The template for TCR beta VDJ and CDR3 sequence profiling was genomic DNA. TCRdb processed the reads anew with MiXCR; each CDR3 protein has one entry. The sample has more than 100,000 distinct CDR3 sequences, 48% seen once; the top ten hold 2.5%. This clonotype was counted at least ten times. Antigen specificity is unknown. This rearrangement joins TRBV6-1 to TRBJ2-3; D is possibly TRBD1 (6 bases). The TCR sequence derives from a human donor in good health, serving as a control. The sample consisted of sorted CD4+, CD8+, or CD8+CD57+ T cells (not recorded which) from PBMCs. The DNA of the CDR3 is TGTGCCAGCAGTGAACCAGAGGGGGTAGTTCTGTATTTT. Its protein product is CASSEPEGVVLYF.